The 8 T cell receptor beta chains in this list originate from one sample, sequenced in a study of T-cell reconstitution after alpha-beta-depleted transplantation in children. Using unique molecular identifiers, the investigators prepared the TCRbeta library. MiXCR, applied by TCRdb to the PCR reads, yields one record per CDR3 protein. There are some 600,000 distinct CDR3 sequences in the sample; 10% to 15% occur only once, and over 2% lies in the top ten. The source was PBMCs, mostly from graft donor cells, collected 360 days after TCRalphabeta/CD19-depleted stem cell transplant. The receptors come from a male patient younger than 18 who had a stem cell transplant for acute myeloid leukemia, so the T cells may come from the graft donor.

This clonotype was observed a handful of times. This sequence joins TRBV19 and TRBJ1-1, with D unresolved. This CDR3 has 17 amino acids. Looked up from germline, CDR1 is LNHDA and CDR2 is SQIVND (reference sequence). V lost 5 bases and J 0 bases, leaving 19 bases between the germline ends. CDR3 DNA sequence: TGTGCCAGTAGTCGCCGTGCCAAATCGGACTTGAACACTGAAGCTTTCTTT. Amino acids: CASSRRAKSDLNTEAFF.

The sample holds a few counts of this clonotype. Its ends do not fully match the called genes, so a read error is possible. The CDR3 loop is CASSFGSSNEQFF. For the CDR3, the DNA is TGTGCTAGCAGCTTTGGCTCATCGAATGAGCAGTTCTTC. The rearrangement joins TRBV7-7 to TRBJ2-1; D unresolved. The CDR3 is 13 residues long. Per germline, CDR1 SSHAT and CDR2 FNYEAQ (reference sequence).

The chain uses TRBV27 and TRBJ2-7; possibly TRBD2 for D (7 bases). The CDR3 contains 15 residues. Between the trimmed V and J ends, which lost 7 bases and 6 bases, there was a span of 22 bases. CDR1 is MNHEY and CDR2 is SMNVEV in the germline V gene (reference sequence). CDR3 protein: CASTLQGRVRREQYF. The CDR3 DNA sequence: TGTGCCAGCACCCTCCAGGGGAGGGTGAGGCGCGAGCAGTACTTC.

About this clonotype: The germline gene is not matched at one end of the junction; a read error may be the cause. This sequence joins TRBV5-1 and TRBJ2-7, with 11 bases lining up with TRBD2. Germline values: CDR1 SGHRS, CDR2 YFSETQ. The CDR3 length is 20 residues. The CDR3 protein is CASSLAGTSGLLERSYEEYF. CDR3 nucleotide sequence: TGCGCCAGCAGCTTGGCCGGGACTAGCGGCCTCTTAGAACGATCCTACGAGGAGTACTTC.

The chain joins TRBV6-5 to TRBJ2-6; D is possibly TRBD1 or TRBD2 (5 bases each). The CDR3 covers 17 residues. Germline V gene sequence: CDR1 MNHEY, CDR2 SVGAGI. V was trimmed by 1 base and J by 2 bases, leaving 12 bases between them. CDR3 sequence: CASSYYRGVTGANVLTF. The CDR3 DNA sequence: TGTGCCAGCAGTTACTACCGAGGGGTTACTGGGGCCAACGTCCTGACTTTC.

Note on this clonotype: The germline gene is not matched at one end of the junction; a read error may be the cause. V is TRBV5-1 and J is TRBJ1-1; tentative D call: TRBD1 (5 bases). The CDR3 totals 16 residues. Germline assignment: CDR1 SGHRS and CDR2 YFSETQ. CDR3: CASSPRANLKDTKAFF. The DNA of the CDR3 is TGCGCCAGCAGCCCTAGGGCCAACCTGAAGGACACTAAAGCTTTCTTT.

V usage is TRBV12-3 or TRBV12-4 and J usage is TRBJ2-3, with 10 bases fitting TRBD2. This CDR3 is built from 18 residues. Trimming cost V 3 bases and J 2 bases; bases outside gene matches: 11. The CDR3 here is CASSFSGSGRGVTDTQYF. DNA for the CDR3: TGTGCCAGCAGTTTCTCCGGGAGCGGGAGGGGGGTCACAGATACGCAGTATTTT.

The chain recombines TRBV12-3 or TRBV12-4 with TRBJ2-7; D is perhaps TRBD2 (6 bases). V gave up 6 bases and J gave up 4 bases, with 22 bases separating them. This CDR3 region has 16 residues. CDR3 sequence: CASSPRAGLNVYEQYF. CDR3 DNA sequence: TGTGCCAGCAGCCCCCGGGCGGGGCTAAACGTTTACGAGCAGTACTTC.